The 28 T cell receptor beta chains in this list originate from one sample, sequenced in a study of T cell responses to AZD1222 COVID-19 vaccine. Generated by immunoSEQ multiplex PCR, the TCRdb table keeps only in-frame clones and is missing some. The table includes over 85,000 clones, roughly 87% detected once. The specimen was peripheral blood, collected on day 0 of AZD1222 vaccination. These receptors were obtained from an adult in good health.

The chain employs TRBV2 and TRBJ2-5; 12 bases map to TRBD2. Germline V gene data show CDR1 as SNHLY and CDR2 as FYNNEI. The V and J ends lost 7 bases and 4 bases, in that order; junction bases with no gene match: 10. CDR3 length equals 16 residues. CDR3 bases: TGTGCCAGCACTAGCGGGAGGGGAGGGCTCGGAGAGACCCAGTACTTC. As protein: CASTSGRGGLGETQYF.

The J gene is TRBJ2-7, the V gene TRBV11-2; the D gene could be TRBD1 or TRBD2 (5 bases each). Germline V gene sequence: CDR1 SGHAT, CDR2 FQNNGV. V lost 1 base, J lost 3 bases, and 10 bases lay in between. This CDR3 comprises 14 residues. The DNA of the CDR3 is TGTGCCAGCAGCTTAGCCGGGGCAGTCTACGAGCAGTACTTC. It encodes CASSLAGAVYEQYF.

This rearrangement joins TRBV6-5 to TRBJ2-5; 7 bases are a match to TRBD1. J was trimmed by 4 bases and V by 5 bases; bases with no gene match: 7. This CDR3 has 14 amino acids. From germline, CDR1 is MNHEY and CDR2 SVGAGI. The CDR3 nucleotides read TGTGCCAGCAGTCATACAGGGGCCGGAGAGACCCAGTACTTC. Translation gives CASSHTGAGETQYF.

This rearrangement joins TRBV11-3 to TRBJ2-2; TRBD2 aligns across 8 bases. J lost 5 bases, V lost 7 bases, and 9 bases had no gene match. Germline CDR1 reads SGHNT; CDR2 reads YENEEA. The CDR3 has 15 amino acids. The CDR3, as DNA: TGTGCCAGCACCCCCGGGACTAGAAGGACCGGGGAGCTGTTTTTT. Amino acid sequence: CASTPGTRRTGELFF.

The V and J genes are TRBV7-3 and TRBJ2-1, with a tentative D call TRBD1 (6 bases). V lost 0 bases to trimming and J lost 4 bases, with 10 bases between them. The germline V gene has CDR1 SGHTA and CDR2 FQGTGA. The CDR3 is 15 amino acids. CDR3 DNA: TGTGCCAGCAGCTTAACTGGACAGCCTTACAATGAGCAGTTCTTC. Amino acids: CASSLTGQPYNEQFF.

The rearrangement links TRBV27 to TRBJ1-2, with D tentatively TRBD1 (5 bases). Trimming shortened V by 1 base and J by 1 base, and 16 bases separated the two germline ends. Germline CDR1 reads MNHEY; CDR2 reads SMNVEV (reference sequence). The CDR3 totals 17 residues. The CDR3 DNA sequence: TGTGCCAGCAGTTTATGGAGTTCGGGGGTGGGTAACTATGGCTACACCTTC. As protein: CASSLWSSGVGNYGYTF.

The gene calls are TRBV4-3 and TRBJ2-2; D remains ambiguous. V lost 0 bases and J lost 4, with 9 bases in between. The CDR3 contains 15 residues. Germline-derived CDR1 and CDR2 are LGHNA and YSLEER. In DNA, the CDR3 is TGCGCCAGCAGCCAAGAGAAGTTGATCACCGGGGAGCTGTTTTTT. Its protein product is CASSQEKLITGELFF.

CDR3 sequence (DNA): TGTGCCAGTAGGCGCGGTCTCAATGAGCAGTTCTTC. Translation gives CASRRGLNEQFF. The chain couples TRBV19 to TRBJ2-1; D is undetermined. This CDR3 contains 12 residues. Germline V lookup: CDR1 LNHDA, CDR2 SQIVND (reference sequence). V shed 6 bases and J shed 6 bases, with 9 bases lying between them.

This clone showed up just a few times. The rearrangement links TRBV19 to TRBJ1-1; D remains ambiguous. The CDR3 loop spans 15 amino acids. Trimming removed 5 bases at V and 3 bases at J, with 16 bases between. Germline V gives CDR1 LNHDA, CDR2 SQIVND (reference sequence). CDR3 residues: CASSGRRGADTEAFF. Here the CDR3 DNA reads TGTGCCAGTAGTGGTCGACGGGGAGCCGACACTGAAGCTTTCTTT.

The V and J genes are TRBV24-1 and TRBJ2-1; 11 bases map to TRBD2. The CDR3 sequence is 15 residues long. CDR1 and CDR2 from the germline V gene are KGHDR and SFDVKD. J lost 3 bases, V lost 7 bases, and 4 bases had no gene match. CDR3 DNA: TGTGCCACCAGCCTCGGGACTAGCGGCTACAATGAGCAGTTCTTC. It yields the protein CATSLGTSGYNEQFF.

The CDR3: CASSIEAGLNEKLFF. In DNA form, the CDR3 reads TGTGCCAGTAGTATCGAGGCAGGGCTAAATGAAAAACTGTTTTTT. The chain employs TRBV19 and TRBJ1-4, with D possibly matching TRBD1 (5 bases). Germline V CDR1 and CDR2: LNHDA, SQIVND (reference sequence). The CDR3 consists of 15 residues. Trimming took 3 bases from V and 5 from J, leaving 13 bases between them.

V gene TRBV5-6 combines with J gene TRBJ1-2; 10 nucleotides agree with TRBD1. CDR1 SGHDT and CDR2 YYEEEE come from the germline V gene. Trimming removed 4 bases from V and 0 bases from J; junction bases left unmatched: 12. The CDR3 covers 18 residues. CDR3 sequence (DNA): TGTGCCAGCAGCCTCCTTCGGGACAGGGGTCTTTCTAACTATGGCTACACCTTC. Translated: CASSLLRDRGLSNYGYTF.

This chain links TRBV11-2 with TRBJ1-2; no reliable D call. The CDR3 has 13 amino acids. V was pared by 1 base and J by 10 bases, with 13 bases between. Germline assignment: CDR1 SGHAT and CDR2 FQNNGV. CDR3 DNA sequence: TGTGCCAGCAGCTTAGGAGGCAGGCAGGACTACACCTTC. Protein: CASSLGGRQDYTF.

The V and J genes are TRBV19 and TRBJ1-3, with a possible D match to TRBD1 (6 bases). From germline, CDR1 is LNHDA and CDR2 SQIVND (reference sequence). V lost 6 bases, J lost 0 bases, and 15 bases lay in between. The CDR3 consists of 16 residues. CDR3 DNA sequence: TGTGCCAGTAGCCCGTTGACAGGCTACTCTGGAAACACCATATATTTT. Residues: CASSPLTGYSGNTIYF.

The chain couples TRBV7-2 to TRBJ2-7; TRBD1 might be the D (5 bases). The V gene's germline CDR1 is SGHTA and CDR2 FQGNSA. The CDR3 has 14 residues. Trimming took off 5 bases at V and 5 bases at J, with 16 bases between the two ends. The CDR3 nucleotides are TGTGCCAGCAGCATGGACATCTCGGTCGACGAGCAGTACTTC. As protein: CASSMDISVDEQYF.

This clone has a handful of counts. The DNA of the CDR3 is TGCGCCAGCAGCCAATACAGGGATGGTTCACCCCTCCACTTT. Translation: CASSQYRDGSPLHF. V is TRBV4-1 and J is TRBJ1-6; possible D gene TRBD1, 6 bases. The V end was cut by 2 bases, the J end by 9 bases, with 11 bases between. Per the germline V gene, CDR1 is MGHRA and CDR2 is YSYEKL. The CDR3 has 14 amino acids.

This rearrangement joins TRBV28 to TRBJ2-7; 8 bases match TRBD1. The V and J ends lost 3 bases and 2 bases, in that order; junction bases with no gene match: 6. Germline V gene sequence: CDR1 MDHEN, CDR2 SYDVKM. The CDR3 sequence is 15 residues long. The CDR3 protein is CASSFPGTGAYEQYF. CDR3 coding DNA: TGTGCCAGCAGTTTCCCCGGGACAGGAGCCTACGAGCAGTACTTC. Full variable domain (outside the CDR3, taken from reference TRBV28 and TRBJ2-7): DVKVTQSSRYLVKRTGEKVFLECVQDMDHENMFWYRQDPGLGLRLIYFSYDVKMKEKGDIPEGYSVSREKKERFSLILESASTNQTSMYLCASSFPGTGAYEQYFGPGTRLTVT.

This rearrangement joins TRBV11-3 to TRBJ2-1; no clear D. CDR3 size: 13 residues. Germline CDR1 SGHNT, CDR2 YENEEA. V was cut by 1 base and J by 4 bases, with 5 bases left in between. The chain's CDR3 is CASSLGTYNEQFF. In DNA form, the CDR3 reads TGTGCCAGCAGCTTAGGGACGTACAATGAGCAGTTCTTC.

This clone appeared a few times. The chain combines TRBV28 with TRBJ1-1; 8 positions agree with TRBD1. The CDR3 runs to 15 residues. J lost 4 bases, V lost 5 bases, and 9 bases had no gene match. The germline V gene encodes CDR1 MDHEN and CDR2 SYDVKM. CDR3 coding DNA: TGTGCCAGCAGTCCCCCACAGGGGGGTGGCACTGAAGCTTTCTTT. Translated: CASSPPQGGGTEAFF.

V and J are TRBV27 and TRBJ2-5; D possibly uses TRBD1 or TRBD2 (5 bases each). The CDR3 covers 14 residues. Germline V lookup: CDR1 MNHEY, CDR2 SMNVEV (reference sequence). V was clipped by 5 bases and J by 1 base, with 11 bases between them. The CDR3, as DNA: TGTGCCAGCAGTCCAGGGACGTTCCAAGAGACCCAGTACTTC. Protein sequence: CASSPGTFQETQYF.

This sequence joins TRBV5-1 and TRBJ2-7; the D call may be TRBD1 or TRBD2 (5 bases each). V gave up 0 bases and J gave up 1 base, with 11 bases separating them. Germline loops: CDR1 SGHRS, CDR2 YFSETQ. CDR3 length equals 15 residues. CDR3 residues: CASSLVWGSSYEQYF. For the CDR3, the DNA is TGCGCCAGCAGCTTGGTTTGGGGGAGTTCCTACGAGCAGTACTTC.

This clone has just a few counts. The chain links TRBV6-4 to TRBJ2-1, with D possibly called TRBD1 or TRBD2 (6 bases each). Germline values: CDR1 MRHNA, CDR2 SNTAGT. The CDR3 sequence is 12 residues long. V was clipped by 6 bases and J by 10 bases, with 13 bases between them. The CDR3 DNA reads as TGTGCCAGCAGGGAGCCCGGGGGCGAGCAGTTCTTC. Its translation is CASREPGGEQFF.

CDR3 bases: TGTGCCTGGAGTGGGGGACGGGGAAACTATGGCTACACCTTC. This encodes CAWSGGRGNYGYTF. The chain recombines TRBV30 with TRBJ1-2; D is perhaps TRBD1 (5 bases). Germline CDR1 and CDR2: GTSNPN and SVGIG (reference sequence). This CDR3 contains 14 residues. V was trimmed by 1 base and J by 2 bases, leaving 11 bases between them.

The chain combines TRBV28 with TRBJ2-5; 7 nucleotides match TRBD2. Looked up from germline, CDR1 is MDHEN and CDR2 is SYDVKM. This CDR3 has 14 amino acids. V lost 7 bases and J lost 4; bases outside the gene matches: 9. The CDR3 nucleotides read TGTGCCAGCACCGAAGGGACTATCCGAGAGACCCAGTACTTC. Translating it yields CASTEGTIRETQYF.

The chain uses TRBV5-1 and TRBJ2-1; weak D call: TRBD1 (5 bases). CDR3 length equals 15 residues. V was pared by 0 bases and J by 8 bases, with 15 bases between. CDR1 and CDR2 from the germline V gene are SGHRS and YFSETQ. CDR3 nucleotide sequence: TGCGCCAGCAGCTTGGAAATAGGGGCTATGTATGAGCAGTTCTTC. This codes for CASSLEIGAMYEQFF.

V usage is TRBV15 and J usage is TRBJ1-2; unclear D gene. V was pared by 0 bases and J by 4 bases, with 18 bases between. This CDR3 is 17 amino acids long. The V gene's germline CDR1 is LNHNV and CDR2 YYDKDF (reference sequence). The CDR3 region has the DNA TGTGCCACCAGCAGAGATAAGAGGGCGGATGTAGGCTATGGCTACACCTTC. It encodes CATSRDKRADVGYGYTF.

The V gene is TRBV7-2, the J gene TRBJ2-5; TRBD2 matches 13 bases. V trimming: 1 base; J trimming: 6 bases; junction bases outside the gene matches: 2. The CDR3 is made up of 15 amino acids. CDR1 is SGHTA, CDR2 FQGNSA, per germline. CDR3 protein: CASSLGTSGGQTQYF. The CDR3, as DNA: TGTGCCAGCAGCTTAGGGACTAGCGGGGGACAGACCCAGTACTTC.

The V gene is TRBV14, the J gene TRBJ2-6; 7 bases fit TRBD2. V gave up 1 base and J gave up 2 bases; unmatched junction bases: 5. Germline V gene data show CDR1 as SGHDN and CDR2 as FVKESK. The CDR3 consists of 17 residues. This chain's CDR3 is CASSQAGGGAGANVLTF. The CDR3 nucleotides are TGTGCCAGCAGCCAAGCGGGCGGGGGTGCTGGGGCCAACGTCCTGACTTTC. Supplemented by reference TRBV14 and TRBJ2-6, the full variable domain reads EAGVTQFPSHSVIEKGQTVTLRCDPISGHDNLYWYRRVMGKEIKFLLHFVKESKQDESGMPNNRFLAERTGGTYSTLKVQPAELEDSGVYFCASSQAGGGAGANVLTFGAGSRLTVL.